This T cell receptor beta chain was recorded in a study of graft-versus-host responses after intestinal transplantation. Study as a whole: Recipients were given multivisceral, liver-intestinal, or isolated intestinal transplants.

A word on this clone: Its cognate antigen is unknown.

Repertoires were generated with immunoSEQ multiplex PCR, while TCRdb's copy carries only in-frame clones and drops some. The profile shows about 88,000 clones, approximately 94% of them singletons. Whole-study findings and limits: GvH clones surfaced in recipient marrow, some emerging earlier in ileum or blood.

The CDR3 has 14 amino acids. V dropped 0 bases and J dropped 0 bases, with 5 bases sitting between them. Germline V gives CDR1 SGHRS, CDR2 YFSETQ. V and J are TRBV5-1 and TRBJ2-3; no clear D. The clonotype originates from a human donor who was the organ donor for an intestinal transplant. The material was unstimulated CD4+ T cells sorted from spleen or lymph node cells, obtained before transplant. CDR3 in amino acids: CASSLDSSTDTQYF. CDR3 bases: TGCGCCAGCAGCTTGGACAGTAGCACAGATACGCAGTATTTT.